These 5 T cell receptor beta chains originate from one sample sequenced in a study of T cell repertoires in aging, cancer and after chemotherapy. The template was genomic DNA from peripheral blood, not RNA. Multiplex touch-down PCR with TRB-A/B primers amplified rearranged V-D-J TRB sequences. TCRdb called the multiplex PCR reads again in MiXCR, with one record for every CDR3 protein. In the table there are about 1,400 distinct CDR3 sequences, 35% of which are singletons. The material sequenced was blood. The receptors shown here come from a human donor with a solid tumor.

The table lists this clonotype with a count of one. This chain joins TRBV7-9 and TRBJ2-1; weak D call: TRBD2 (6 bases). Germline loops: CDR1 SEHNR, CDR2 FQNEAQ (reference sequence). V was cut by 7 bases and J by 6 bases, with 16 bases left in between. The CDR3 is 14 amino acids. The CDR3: CASKLAGASNEQFF. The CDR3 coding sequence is TGTGCCAGCAAACTAGCCGGGGCGTCCAATGAGCAGTTCTTC.

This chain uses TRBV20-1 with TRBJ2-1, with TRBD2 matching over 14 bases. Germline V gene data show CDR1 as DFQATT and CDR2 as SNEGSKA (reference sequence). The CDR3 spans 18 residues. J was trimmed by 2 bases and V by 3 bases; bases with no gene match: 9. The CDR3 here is CSARAGTSGRFAYNEQFF. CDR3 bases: TGCAGTGCTAGGGCCGGGACTAGCGGGAGATTCGCCTACAATGAGCAGTTCTTC.

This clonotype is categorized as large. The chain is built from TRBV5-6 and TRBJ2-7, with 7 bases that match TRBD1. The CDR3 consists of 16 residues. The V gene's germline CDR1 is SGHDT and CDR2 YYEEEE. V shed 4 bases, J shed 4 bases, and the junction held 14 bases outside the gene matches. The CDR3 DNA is TGTGCCAGCAGCCCAGGACCCGGGACAGATCAATACGAGCAGTACTTC. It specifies CASSPGPGTDQYEQYF.

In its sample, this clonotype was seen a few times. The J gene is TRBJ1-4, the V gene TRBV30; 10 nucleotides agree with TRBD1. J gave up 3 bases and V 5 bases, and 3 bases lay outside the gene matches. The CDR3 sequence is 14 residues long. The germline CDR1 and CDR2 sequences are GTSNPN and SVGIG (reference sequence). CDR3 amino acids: CAWGGQGPNEKLFF. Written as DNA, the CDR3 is TGTGCCTGGGGGGGACAGGGGCCTAATGAAAAACTGTTTTTT. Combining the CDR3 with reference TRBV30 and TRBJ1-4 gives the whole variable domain SQTIHQWPATLVQPVGSPLSLECTVEGTSNPNLYWYRQAAGRGLQLLFYSVGIGQISSEVPQNLSASRPQDRQFILSSKKLLLSDSGFYLCAWGGQGPNEKLFFGSGTQLSVL.

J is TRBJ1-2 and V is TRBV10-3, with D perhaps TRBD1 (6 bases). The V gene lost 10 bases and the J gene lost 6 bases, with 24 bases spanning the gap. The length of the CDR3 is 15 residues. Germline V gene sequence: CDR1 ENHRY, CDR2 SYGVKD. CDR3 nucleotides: TGTGCCACAGAACGCGTCCAACAGGGTAGTAATGGCTACACCTTC. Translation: CATERVQQGSNGYTF.